Below, 6 T cell receptor beta chains from the same sample are listed, as sequenced in a study of long-term antiretroviral therapy in people with HIV. Survey-level resolution applied to immunoSEQ assay v3.0. Profiled with immunoSEQ multiplex PCR; TCRdb holds only in-frame clones, not every one. The table records around 17,000 clones, around 80% of them present only once. The specimen comprised unsorted PBMCs, sampled 0.1 years after starting antiretroviral therapy. These receptors originate from a man between 18 and 35 years old with HIV.

The chain carries TRBV29-1 and TRBJ1-3, with D possibly being TRBD1 (6 bases). Germline V CDR1 and CDR2: SQVTM, ANQGSEA. Deletions cut 2 bases from V and 0 bases from J, with 8 bases between. This CDR3 spans 14 amino acids. The CDR3 region is CSVEYRDSGNTIYF. The CDR3 coding sequence is TGCAGCGTTGAATACAGGGACTCTGGAAACACCATATATTTT.

The chain has TRBV28 and TRBJ1-4; no definite D call. The V end was cut by 4 bases, the J end by 5 bases, with 11 bases between. This CDR3 is built from 14 residues. Germline values: CDR1 MDHEN, CDR2 SYDVKM. Here the CDR3 DNA reads TGTGCCAGCAGTTCACGACGGTTGAATGAAAAACTGTTTTTT. Protein: CASSSRRLNEKLFF.

Notes on this clone: Within the sample, other DNA sequences also encode this same CDR3. The chain carries TRBV6-5 and TRBJ1-1; no firm D call. This CDR3 is 12 amino acids long. Germline V gene sequence: CDR1 MNHEY, CDR2 SVGAGI. Trimming took off 0 bases at V and 8 bases at J, with 7 bases between the two ends. The DNA of the CDR3 is TGTGCCAGCAGTTACTCCTCGGGCGAAGCTTTCTTT. Its protein is CASSYSSGEAFF.

This chain joins TRBV4-1 and TRBJ2-2, with 7 positions matching TRBD2. From germline, CDR1 is MGHRA and CDR2 YSYEKL. CDR3 length equals 13 residues. The ends lost 4 bases at V and 6 bases at J; junction bases unmatched: 2. CDR3 residues: CASSPLASGELFF. The CDR3 DNA follows: TGCGCCAGCAGCCCACTAGCGTCCGGGGAGCTGTTTTTT.

The chain uses TRBV29-1 and TRBJ1-1; D remains unclear. Trimming left V 4 bases short and J 11 bases short, with 14 bases between. The germline V gene has CDR1 SQVTM and CDR2 ANQGSEA. The CDR3 totals 11 residues. CDR3 nucleotides: TGCAGCGTTGCCGTGGCATCCTCGGCTTTCTTT. It encodes CSVAVASSAFF.

V and J are TRBV28 and TRBJ1-2; 8 positions match TRBD1. Germline V gives CDR1 MDHEN, CDR2 SYDVKM. The CDR3 is 15 amino acids. V was pared by 6 bases and J by 6 bases, with 12 bases of the junction left unmatched. The CDR3 nucleotides read TGTGCCAGCAGGGGGGGTGGACAGGGTTTGGATGGCTACACCTTC. Amino acid sequence: CASRGGGQGLDGYTF.